This passage covers 22 T cell receptor beta chains from one sample sequenced in a study of T cell responses to AZD1222 COVID-19 vaccine. Sequencing was performed with immunoSEQ multiplex PCR; in TCRdb, only in-frame clones are kept and a portion is missing. The sample has 150,000 to 200,000 clones; approximately 92% are singletons. The material sequenced was peripheral blood, taken on day 0 of AZD1222 vaccination. Receptor source: an adult in good health.

Here the CDR3 DNA reads TGTGCCAGCAGCCAAGATTGGCAGAACACTGAAGCTTTCTTT. It encodes CASSQDWQNTEAFF. The chain combines TRBV4-2 with TRBJ1-1; D not resolved. V gave up 0 bases and J gave up 1 base, with 6 bases separating them. The germline V gene encodes CDR1 LGHNA and CDR2 YNFKEQ. The CDR3 consists of 14 residues.

Only one count was recorded for this clone. V gene TRBV4-1 combines with J gene TRBJ1-1; D not certain. Per the germline V gene, CDR1 is MGHRA and CDR2 is YSYEKL. The V and J ends lost 0 bases and 5 bases respectively, with 10 bases between them. This CDR3 is built from 14 residues. In DNA form, the CDR3 reads TGCGCCAGCAGCCAAGAAGGGAGAGGGACTGAAGCTTTCTTT. As protein: CASSQEGRGTEAFF.

The chain has TRBV2 and TRBJ1-5; TRBD1 aligns across 7 bases. Per germline, CDR1 SNHLY and CDR2 FYNNEI. CDR3 length: 16 residues. V trimming: 6 bases; J trimming: 3 bases; junction bases outside the gene matches: 11. CDR3: CASRPIDRVTNQPQHF. The CDR3 coding sequence is TGTGCCAGCAGACCAATAGACAGGGTTACCAATCAGCCCCAGCATTTT.

The V gene is TRBV7-9, the J gene TRBJ2-1; no clear D gene. This CDR3 spans 14 amino acids. Per germline, CDR1 SEHNR and CDR2 FQNEAQ (reference sequence). Trimming removed 5 bases at V and 8 bases at J, with 16 bases between. The chain's CDR3 is CASSVHPGLDEQFF. CDR3 in DNA: TGTGCCAGCAGCGTCCACCCCGGCTTAGATGAGCAGTTCTTC.

V usage is TRBV6-5 and J usage is TRBJ2-7, with 7 bases fitting TRBD2. The germline V gene has CDR1 MNHEY and CDR2 SVGAGI. After removal of 10 bases from V and 0 bases from J, the junction contained 12 bases not matched to a gene. The CDR3 runs to 15 residues. The CDR3 loop reads CATQSGTTNSYEQYF. Written as DNA, the CDR3 is TGTGCCACCCAATCCGGGACTACCAACTCCTACGAGCAGTACTTC.

The V gene is TRBV7-2, the J gene TRBJ2-1; the match to TRBD1 covers 7 bases. Trimming took 3 bases from V and 2 from J; bases not matched to a gene: 1. The germline CDR1 and CDR2 sequences are SGHTA and FQGNSA. The CDR3 contains 14 residues. The CDR3 region is CASSFGTAYNEQFF. CDR3 sequence (DNA): TGTGCCAGCAGCTTCGGGACAGCCTACAATGAGCAGTTCTTC.

This chain joins TRBV15 and TRBJ1-3; 8 bases match TRBD1. Looked up from germline, CDR1 is LNHNV and CDR2 is YYDKDF (reference sequence). This CDR3 comprises 16 residues. Trimming cost V 5 bases and J 4 bases; bases outside gene matches: 10. This CDR3 is CATSARQGPYGNTIYF. CDR3 nucleotide sequence: TGTGCCACCAGCGCACGACAGGGGCCGTACGGAAACACCATATATTTT. The full variable domain, rest sourced from reference TRBV15 and TRBJ1-3, is DAMVIQNPRYQVTQFGKPVTLSCSQTLNHNVMYWYQQKSSQAPKLLFHYYDKDFNNEADTPDNFQSRRPNTSFCFLDIRSPGLGDTAMYLCATSARQGPYGNTIYFGEGSWLTVV.

The CDR3 spells CASSTGDGGGYTF. The CDR3 DNA reads TGCGCCAGCAGCACCGGGGACGGTGGAGGCTACACCTTC. The J gene is TRBJ1-2, the V gene TRBV5-1, with D tentatively TRBD1 (5 bases). There are 13 residues in the CDR3. Germline CDR1 reads SGHRS; CDR2 reads YFSETQ. V lost 4 bases to trimming and J lost 8 bases, with 15 bases between them.

The chain links TRBV9 to TRBJ2-1; D remains unclear. This CDR3 is 14 amino acids long. Germline V gives CDR1 SGDLS, CDR2 YYNGEE. Trimming took off 2 bases at V and 4 bases at J, with 10 bases between the two ends. The CDR3 DNA reads as TGTGCCAGCAGCGTGGCAGGTCAGTACAATGAGCAGTTCTTC. This translates into CASSVAGQYNEQFF.

This clone was seen only once. The chain combines TRBV11-2 with TRBJ1-1; D is ambiguous. The CDR3 sequence is 14 residues long. The V end was cut by 3 bases, the J end by 1 base, with 9 bases between. Germline values: CDR1 SGHAT, CDR2 FQNNGV. The CDR3 is CASSFRPQNTEAFF. The DNA for the CDR3 is TGTGCCAGCAGCTTTAGGCCGCAGAACACTGAAGCTTTCTTT.

This rearrangement joins TRBV2 to TRBJ1-5; no clear D gene. Trimming removed 3 bases at V and 4 bases at J, with 10 bases between. This CDR3 is built from 14 residues. Germline V lookup: CDR1 SNHLY, CDR2 FYNNEI. The chain's CDR3 is CASSERTENQPQHF. Here the CDR3 DNA reads TGTGCCAGCAGTGAGCGGACGGAAAATCAGCCCCAGCATTTT.

A single count supports this clone. This chain connects TRBV27 to TRBJ1-5; D is unclear. Trimming removed 8 bases at V and 5 bases at J, with 16 bases between. Germline V gives CDR1 MNHEY, CDR2 SMNVEV (reference sequence). This CDR3 region has 14 residues. The CDR3 spells CASGIKGSDQPQHF. DNA for the CDR3: TGTGCCAGCGGTATAAAAGGGTCCGATCAGCCCCAGCATTTT.

The DNA of the CDR3 is TGTGCCAGTAGTATTCTCGCGAACTATGGCTACACCTTC. Translation: CASSILANYGYTF. J is TRBJ1-2 and V is TRBV19; D is uncertain. The CDR3 totals 13 residues. CDR1 LNHDA and CDR2 SQIVND come from the germline V gene (reference sequence). V was clipped by 3 bases and J by 2 bases, with 7 bases between them.

The V and J genes are TRBV15 and TRBJ2-6; D is unresolved. Germline V gene lookup returns CDR1 LNHNV and CDR2 YYDKDF (reference sequence). The V gene lost 0 bases and the J gene lost 5 bases, with 14 bases spanning the gap. The CDR3 sequence is 17 residues long. The CDR3 DNA follows: TGTGCCACCAGCAGAGATGCGCCAGTCCTCAGGGCCAACGTCCTGACTTTC. It encodes CATSRDAPVLRANVLTF. The variable domain in full, completed from reference TRBV15 and TRBJ2-6, reads DAMVIQNPRYQVTQFGKPVTLSCSQTLNHNVMYWYQQKSSQAPKLLFHYYDKDFNNEADTPDNFQSRRPNTSFCFLDIRSPGLGDTAMYLCATSRDAPVLRANVLTFGAGSRLTVL.

In this sample, this clone turned up once. The chain carries TRBV18 and TRBJ1-1; tentatively, D is TRBD1 (6 bases). V was clipped by 5 bases and J by 4 bases, with 17 bases between them. This CDR3 has 15 amino acids. Germline V CDR1 and CDR2: KGHSH, LQKENI. In nucleotides, the CDR3 is TGTGCCAGCTCATTTCGAGAGGGGGAAGGCACTGAAGCTTTCTTT. Translated, it gives CASSFREGEGTEAFF.

The chain employs TRBV2 and TRBJ1-6; no reliable D call. The CDR3 extends over 14 amino acids. The V end lost 4 bases, the J end lost 7 bases, and 11 bases lay between the germline ends. The germline CDR1 and CDR2 sequences are SNHLY and FYNNEI. CDR3 nucleotide sequence: TGTGCCAGCAGTGGTGTCACCGTCAATTCACCCCTCCACTTT. This translates into CASSGVTVNSPLHF. The full variable domain, rest sourced from reference TRBV2 and TRBJ1-6, is EPEVTQTPSHQVTQMGQEVILRCVPISNHLYFYWYRQILGQKVEFLVSFYNNEISEKSEIFDDQFSVERPDGSNFTLKIRSTKLEDSAMYFCASSGVTVNSPLHFGNGTRLTVT.

The rearrangement uses TRBV29-1 and TRBJ1-1, with D hard to call. This CDR3 has 10 amino acids. Germline loops: CDR1 SQVTM, CDR2 ANQGSEA. Trimming removed 3 bases at V and 6 bases at J, with 5 bases between. The CDR3, as DNA: TGCAGCGTTGATCTGGCTGAAGCTTTCTTT. This translates into CSVDLAEAFF.

This clone appeared once. The chain uses TRBV11-2 and TRBJ2-1; 9 positions match TRBD2. CDR1 and CDR2 (germline): SGHAT, FQNNGV. V lost 3 bases, J lost 4 bases, and 7 bases stayed unmatched. This CDR3 contains 16 residues. CDR3 nucleotide sequence: TGTGCCAGCAGCTTCGCCCCAGCGGGGGGTTACAATGAGCAGTTCTTC. Translated: CASSFAPAGGYNEQFF.

This clone was seen a single time. The CDR3 DNA reads TGTGCCAGCATTTCAGGTACCAGGGGCCCCGGCGGGGAGCTGTTTTTT. It specifies CASISGTRGPGGELFF. The chain is built from TRBV5-6 and TRBJ2-2; D is possibly TRBD1 (6 bases). The germline V gene encodes CDR1 SGHDT and CDR2 YYEEEE. V lost 6 bases and J 7 bases, leaving 22 bases between the germline ends. This CDR3 region has 16 residues.

This chain joins TRBV19 and TRBJ1-2, with D possibly being TRBD1 (5 bases). The CDR3 consists of 17 residues. Germline loops: CDR1 LNHDA, CDR2 SQIVND (reference sequence). Trimming took off 5 bases at V and 8 bases at J, with 27 bases between the two ends. The CDR3 loop reads CASSPSPSGTDLGGYTF. Here the CDR3 DNA reads TGTGCCAGTAGTCCGAGCCCCTCCGGGACGGATTTAGGAGGCTACACCTTC.

The gene calls are TRBV10-3 and TRBJ2-1, with D possibly matching TRBD2 (6 bases). The CDR3 is 17 amino acids. Germline V gives CDR1 ENHRY, CDR2 SYGVKD. V shed 0 bases and J shed 3 bases, with 15 bases lying between them. CDR3 loop: CAISESNAGSLYNEQFF. The CDR3 DNA reads TGTGCCATCAGTGAGTCGAATGCGGGGAGCCTCTACAATGAGCAGTTCTTC.

The gene calls are TRBV19 and TRBJ1-6, with TRBD1 matching over 7 bases. The germline V gene has CDR1 LNHDA and CDR2 SQIVND (reference sequence). J lost 7 bases, V lost 9 bases, and 30 bases had no gene match. The CDR3 length is 21 residues. The CDR3, as DNA: TGTGCCAGGAGTGCCCTCCACGCGGGACAGATTGCCCCTTATAGGAATTCACCCCTCCACTTT. This codes for CARSALHAGQIAPYRNSPLHF.